The TCR beta chain under discussion was sequenced for a study of blood T cells in healthy people across ages. It was with a sample-barcoded 5' primer and a J-beta primer mix that a second PCR of about 6 to 11 cycles was run. TCRdb used MiXCR to reprocess the 5' RACE reads, holding one entry per CDR3 protein. The table shows about 670,000 distinct CDR3 sequences, with around 41% occurring only once. Each sample gave at least 6.5 million isolated PBMCs. Findings of the study overall: Unknown donor CMV status possibly confounded expanded clonotype changes. Long-lived donors carried more naive CD4+ cells and greater diversity than aged donors.

This clonotype was detected only a few times. What it binds is unknown. The clonotype comes from a man older than 75 in good health. Source material: blood.

The CDR3 reads CSAKTGSSYNSPLHF. DNA for the CDR3: TGCAGTGCCAAGACAGGGAGCTCCTATAATTCACCCCTCCACTTT. This chain connects TRBV20-1 to TRBJ1-6; 7 bases are shared with TRBD1. The CDR3 has 15 residues. V was pared by 6 bases and J by 0 bases, with 5 bases of the junction left unmatched. In germline, CDR1 is DFQATT, CDR2 SNEGSKA (reference sequence).